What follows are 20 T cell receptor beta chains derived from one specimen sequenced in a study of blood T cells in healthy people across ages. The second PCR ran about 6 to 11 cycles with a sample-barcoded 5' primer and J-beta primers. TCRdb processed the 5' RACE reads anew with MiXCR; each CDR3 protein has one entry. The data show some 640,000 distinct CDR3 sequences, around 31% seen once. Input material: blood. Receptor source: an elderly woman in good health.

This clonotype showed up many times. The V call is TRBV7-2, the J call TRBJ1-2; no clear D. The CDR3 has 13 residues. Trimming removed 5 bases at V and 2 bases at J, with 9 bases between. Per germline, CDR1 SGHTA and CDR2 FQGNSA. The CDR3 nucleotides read TGTGCCAGCAGCCTACGGATCAACTATGGCTACACCTTC. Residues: CASSLRINYGYTF.

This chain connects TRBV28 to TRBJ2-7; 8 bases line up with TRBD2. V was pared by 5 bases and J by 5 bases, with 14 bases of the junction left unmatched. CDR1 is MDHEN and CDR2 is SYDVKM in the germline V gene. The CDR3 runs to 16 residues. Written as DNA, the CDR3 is TGTGCCAGCAGTGGTTCGGGGGGGGAATACTTCAACGAGCAGTACTTC. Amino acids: CASSGSGGEYFNEQYF.

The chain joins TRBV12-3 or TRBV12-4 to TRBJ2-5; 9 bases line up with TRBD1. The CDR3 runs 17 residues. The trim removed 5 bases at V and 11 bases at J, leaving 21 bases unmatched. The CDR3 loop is CASSVAGQGRGRNEQYF. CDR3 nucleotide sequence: TGTGCCAGCAGTGTCGCGGGACAGGGAAGAGGGAGGAATGAGCAGTACTTC.

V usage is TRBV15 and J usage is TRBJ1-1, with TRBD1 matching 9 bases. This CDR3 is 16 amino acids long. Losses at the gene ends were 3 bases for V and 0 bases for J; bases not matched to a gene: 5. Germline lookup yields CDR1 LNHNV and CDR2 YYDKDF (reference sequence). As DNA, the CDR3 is TGTGCCACCAGCAGGGGACAGGGTGTCCTGAACACTGAAGCTTTCTTT. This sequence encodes CATSRGQGVLNTEAFF.

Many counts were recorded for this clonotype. CDR3 residues: CASSPTGFNGYTF. CDR3 DNA sequence: TGTGCCAGCAGCCCGACAGGGTTCAATGGCTACACCTTC. The chain links TRBV6-5 to TRBJ1-2; the match to TRBD1 covers 7 bases. The ends lost 6 bases at V and 6 bases at J; junction bases unmatched: 7. Germline V gives CDR1 MNHEY, CDR2 SVGAGI. The CDR3 has 13 amino acids.

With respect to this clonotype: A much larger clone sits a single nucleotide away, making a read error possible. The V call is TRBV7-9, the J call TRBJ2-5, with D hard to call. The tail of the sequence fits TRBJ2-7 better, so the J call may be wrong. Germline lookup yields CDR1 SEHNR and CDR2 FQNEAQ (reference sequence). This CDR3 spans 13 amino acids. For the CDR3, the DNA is TGTCCCAGCAGCCCCGGGTTCCCCGGCGAGCAGTACTTC. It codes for CPSSPGFPGEQYF.

The CDR3 region has the DNA TGCGCCAGCAGCTCGGGACTAGCGGGTTATACATACAATGAGCAGTACTTC. As protein: CASSSGLAGYTYNEQYF. This sequence joins TRBV5-1 and TRBJ2-1; 12 bases fit TRBD2. The J call may not be correct, given that the DNA end is closer to TRBJ2-7. This CDR3 is 17 amino acids long. Germline lookup yields CDR1 SGHRS and CDR2 YFSETQ.

This CDR3 is CASSEQLAGGPPRTDTQYF. The CDR3 region has the DNA TGTGCCAGCAGTGAACAGCTAGCGGGGGGGCCGCCCCGCACAGATACGCAGTATTTT. The chain employs TRBV6-1 and TRBJ2-3; TRBD2 matches at 12 bases. The CDR3 extends over 19 amino acids. Germline assignment: CDR1 MNHNS and CDR2 SASEGT. With V trimmed by 2 bases and J by 1 base, 10 bases remained unmatched.

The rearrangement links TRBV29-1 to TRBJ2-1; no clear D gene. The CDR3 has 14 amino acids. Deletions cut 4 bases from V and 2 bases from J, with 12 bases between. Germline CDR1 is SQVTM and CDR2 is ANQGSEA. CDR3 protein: CSVASNGPYNEQFF. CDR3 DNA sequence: TGCAGCGTTGCAAGTAATGGCCCCTACAATGAGCAGTTCTTC.

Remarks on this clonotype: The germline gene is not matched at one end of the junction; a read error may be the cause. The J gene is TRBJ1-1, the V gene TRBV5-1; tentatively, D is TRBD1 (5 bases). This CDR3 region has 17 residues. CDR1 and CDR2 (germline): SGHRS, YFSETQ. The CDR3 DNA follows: TGCGCCGGCAGCTCTTCCGGGACCACCAAGGGGAACACTGAAGCTTTCTTT. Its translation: CAGSSSGTTKGNTEAFF.

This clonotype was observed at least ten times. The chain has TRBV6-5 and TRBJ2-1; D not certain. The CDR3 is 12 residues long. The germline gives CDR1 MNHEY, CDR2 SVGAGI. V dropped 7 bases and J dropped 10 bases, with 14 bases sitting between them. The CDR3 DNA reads TGTGCCAGCAACCGACCCACTCGGGAGCAGTTCTTC. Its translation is CASNRPTREQFF.

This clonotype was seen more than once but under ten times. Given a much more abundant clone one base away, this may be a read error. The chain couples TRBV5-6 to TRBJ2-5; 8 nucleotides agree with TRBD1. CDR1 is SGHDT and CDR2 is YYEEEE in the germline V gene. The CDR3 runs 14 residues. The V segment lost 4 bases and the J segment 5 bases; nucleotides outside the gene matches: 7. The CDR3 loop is CASSRTGLGETQYF. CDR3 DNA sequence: TGTGCCAGCAGCAGGACAGGGTTAGGGGAGACCCAGTACTTC.

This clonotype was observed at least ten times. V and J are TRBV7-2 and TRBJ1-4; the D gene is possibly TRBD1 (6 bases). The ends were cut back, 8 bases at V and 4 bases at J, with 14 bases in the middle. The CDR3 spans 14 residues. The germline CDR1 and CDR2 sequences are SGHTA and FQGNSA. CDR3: CASGRDTRNEKLFF. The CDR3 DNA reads TGTGCCAGCGGGAGGGACACCCGTAATGAAAAACTGTTTTTT.

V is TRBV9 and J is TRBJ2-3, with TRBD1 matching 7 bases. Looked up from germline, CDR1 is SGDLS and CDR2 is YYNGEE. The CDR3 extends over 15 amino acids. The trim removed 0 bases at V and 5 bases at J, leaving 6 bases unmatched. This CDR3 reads CASSVEGARGDTQYF. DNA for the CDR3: TGTGCCAGCAGCGTAGAGGGGGCGCGCGGAGATACGCAGTATTTT.

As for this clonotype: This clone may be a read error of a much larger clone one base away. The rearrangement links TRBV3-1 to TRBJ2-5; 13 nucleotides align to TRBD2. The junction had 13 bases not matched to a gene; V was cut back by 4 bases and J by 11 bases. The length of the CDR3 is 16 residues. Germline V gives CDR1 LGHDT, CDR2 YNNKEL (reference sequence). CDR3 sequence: CASSLSGTSGVNEQYF. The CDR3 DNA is TGTGCCAGCAGCCTCTCCGGGACTAGCGGGGTAAATGAGCAGTACTTC.

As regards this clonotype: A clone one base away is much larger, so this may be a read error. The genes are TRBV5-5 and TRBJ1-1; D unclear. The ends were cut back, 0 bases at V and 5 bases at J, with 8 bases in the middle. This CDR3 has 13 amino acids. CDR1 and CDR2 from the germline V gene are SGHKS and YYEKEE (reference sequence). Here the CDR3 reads CASSLAIGTEAFF. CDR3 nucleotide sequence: TGTGCCAGCAGCTTGGCGATAGGTACTGAAGCTTTCTTT. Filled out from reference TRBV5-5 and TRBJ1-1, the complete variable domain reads DAGVTQSPTHLIKTRGQQVTLRCSPISGHKSVSWYQQVLGQGPQFIFQYYEKEERGRGNFPDRFSARQFPNYSSELNVNALLLGDSALYLCASSLAIGTEAFFGQGTRLTVV.

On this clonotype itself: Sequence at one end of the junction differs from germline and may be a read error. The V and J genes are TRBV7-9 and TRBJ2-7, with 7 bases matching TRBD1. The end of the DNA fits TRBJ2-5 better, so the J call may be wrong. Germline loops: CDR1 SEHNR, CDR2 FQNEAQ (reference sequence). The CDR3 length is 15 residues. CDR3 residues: CASSLTGPAGETQYF. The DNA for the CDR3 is TGCGCCAGCAGCTTGACAGGGCCAGCAGGAGAGACCCAGTACTTC.

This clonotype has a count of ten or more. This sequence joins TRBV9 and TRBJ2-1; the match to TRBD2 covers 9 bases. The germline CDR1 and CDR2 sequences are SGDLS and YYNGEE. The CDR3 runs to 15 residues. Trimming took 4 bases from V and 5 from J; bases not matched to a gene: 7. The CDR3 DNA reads TGTGCCAGCAGCCTAGGCGGGGGGGCACACAATGAGCAGTTCTTC. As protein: CASSLGGGAHNEQFF.

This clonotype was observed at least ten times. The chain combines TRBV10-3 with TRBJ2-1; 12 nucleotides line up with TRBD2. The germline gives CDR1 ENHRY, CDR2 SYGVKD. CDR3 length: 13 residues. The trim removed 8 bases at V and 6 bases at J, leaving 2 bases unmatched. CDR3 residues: CAISSGGANEQFF. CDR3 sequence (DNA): TGTGCCATCTCTAGCGGGGGGGCCAATGAGCAGTTCTTC.

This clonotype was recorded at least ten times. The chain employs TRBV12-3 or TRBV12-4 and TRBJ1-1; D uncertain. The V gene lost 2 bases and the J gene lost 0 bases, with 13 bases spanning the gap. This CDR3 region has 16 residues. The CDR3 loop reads CASSLRGLPMNTEAFF. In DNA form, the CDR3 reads TGTGCCAGCAGTTTAAGAGGCCTTCCTATGAACACTGAAGCTTTCTTT.